The T cell receptor (beta chain) described here comes from a study of T-cell memory formation after mild COVID-19 (dated by TCRdb to the early 2020s). In terms of the full investigation: Most TCR sequence clusters were specific to one of the two donors. The cohort comprised two young, previously healthy adult volunteers, one female and one male. In two donors, T-cell clones that expanded and contracted after mild COVID-19 were tracked by sequencing TCRalpha and TCRbeta repertoires over time.

Sequenced on an Illumina NovaSeq 6000. TCRalpha and TCRbeta cDNA libraries were built by 5'RACE with constant-segment primers, adding sample barcodes and unique molecular identifiers. Trizol reagent was used to extract RNA from every sample. Amplification of the libraries took two PCR steps, and the second step added a second sample barcode plus Illumina TruSeq adapters. The libraries were sequenced on an Illumina NovaSeq using 2 x 150 bp paired-end reads. As for the original processing: Reads were demultiplexed and collapsed into UMI-guided consensus sequences with migec v1.2.7. Using mixcr v2.1.11, UMI consensuses were aligned to TRA and TRB V and J templates and then assembled into clonotypes. A clonotype was counted as expanded or contracted only when both edgeR and NoisET called the clonotype significant, with the noise models trained on biological replicates. For edgeR calls, the cutoffs were a false discovery rate-adjusted p below 0.01 and a log2 fold-change threshold of 1. As an exploratory analysis of dynamics, PCA with hierarchical clustering was applied to max-normalized trajectories of the 1000 most abundant clonotypes. Separately sequenced CD4+ and CD8+ repertoires were used to assign the CD4 or CD8 phenotype of responding clones. TCRdb reprocessing: public reads trimmed at Q25 with fastp, clones called with MiXCR, in-frame beta chains kept. A single entry per CDR3 protein holds the most common genes and DNA from its merged rows. These V and J calls originate from TCRdb's pipeline instead of the authors' own analysis. For this sample the table gives some 57,000 distinct CDR3 sequences, of which over 9% were detected only once. About 25% of the sample rests with the top ten.

Many counts were recorded for this clonotype. This receptor's antigen is unknown. No clone much larger than this one lies a single base away; base qualities are absent. Ficoll-Paque density gradient centrifugation was used to isolate PBMCs. Broader findings and caveats from the paper: Some responding clones were detected in pre-infection memory, which suggested that pre-existing cross-reactive memory T cells had joined the SARS-CoV-2 response. SARS-CoV-2 specificity of the second-wave clones peaking on day 37 was not confirmed. Contracting CD4+ clones were found mainly in CM and EM memory subsets, while CD8+ clones were enriched in EMRA. Clones that contracted from day 15 to 85 showed balanced CD4/CD8 phenotypes, whereas a second wave of clones that expanded from day 15 to 37 leaned towards CD4+. Only a couple of mild cases were covered in the study, and larger cohorts including severe cases with pre-infection samples were considered necessary.

Input material: PBMCs or a T cell subset sorted from them (not recorded which). This receptor was identified in a man younger than 30 who had mild COVID-19 (a few samples of this study predate the infection). The sample titles of this study are shuffled in the database, so cell type and time point are left out; the donor was told from shared clones.

The CDR3 sequence is CASSRPDTQYF. In nucleotide form, the sequence is TGTGCCAGCAGTCGGCCAGATACGCAGTATTTT. Recombination joined TRBV6-2 or TRBV6-3 with TRBJ2-3; the D gene is unclear. The CDR3 contains 11 residues, cysteine and phenylalanine counted. The read is trimmed to its CDR3 DNA, 33 bases read in frame from base 1. V lost 5 bases and J lost 4 bases; the stretch between them is 4 bases long. For CDR1 and CDR2, the germline V gene lists MNHEY and SVGEGT.